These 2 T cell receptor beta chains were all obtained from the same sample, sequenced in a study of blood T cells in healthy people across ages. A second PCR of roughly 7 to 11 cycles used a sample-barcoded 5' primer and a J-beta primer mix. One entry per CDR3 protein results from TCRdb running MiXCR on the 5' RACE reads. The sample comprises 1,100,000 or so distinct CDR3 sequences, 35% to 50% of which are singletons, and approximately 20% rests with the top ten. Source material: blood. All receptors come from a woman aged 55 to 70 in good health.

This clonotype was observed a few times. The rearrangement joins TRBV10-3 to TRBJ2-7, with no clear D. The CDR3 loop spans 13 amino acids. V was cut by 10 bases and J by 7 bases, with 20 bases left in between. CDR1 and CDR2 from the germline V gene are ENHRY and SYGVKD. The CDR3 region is CATHAMTNNEQYF. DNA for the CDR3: TGTGCCACGCATGCGATGACAAACAATGAGCAGTACTTC.

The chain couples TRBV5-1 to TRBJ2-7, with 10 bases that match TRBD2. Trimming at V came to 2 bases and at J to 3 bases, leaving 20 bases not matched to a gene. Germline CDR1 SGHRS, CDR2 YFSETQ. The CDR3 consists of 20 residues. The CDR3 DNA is TGCGCCAGCAGCTTAGGAGCGGCTAGCGGGAGTACTAGTAATTTCTACGAGCAGTACTTC. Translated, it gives CASSLGAASGSTSNFYEQYF.